This T cell receptor (beta chain) comes out of a study of human T cells and chemical hapten exposure. The time point was: pre-sensitization, week 0. Stated treatment: therapeutic diphenylcyclopropenone sensitization with weekly scalp DPC. Only after blood had been drawn was each patch test applied. People who gave samples had alopecia, were 18 to 70 years old, and were suitable for DPC. One entry per CDR3 protein, called by TCRdb with MiXCR from the RACE reads. Among around 380,000 distinct CDR3 sequences listed, around 5.5% were seen once. Whole-study findings and limits: Unchanged with DPC sensitization were TCRs above 1 in 1000 frequency.

In its sample, this clonotype was seen many times. Its specificity is unknown. The sample in question was whole blood, obtained in connection with sensitization to the hapten diphenylcyclopropenone (DPC). The clonotype originates from a woman aged 18-29 years with alopecia areata. Some clones in this sample may be carry-over from other donors' samples.

CDR3 DNA: TGCGCCAGCAGCACAGGGACTGACAATCAGCCCCAGCATTTT. Its protein product is CASSTGTDNQPQHF. This chain links TRBV5-1 with TRBJ1-5; D is possibly TRBD1 (6 bases). V lost 4 bases, J lost 3 bases, and 11 bases lay in between. This CDR3 spans 14 amino acids. Germline loops: CDR1 SGHRS, CDR2 YFSETQ.